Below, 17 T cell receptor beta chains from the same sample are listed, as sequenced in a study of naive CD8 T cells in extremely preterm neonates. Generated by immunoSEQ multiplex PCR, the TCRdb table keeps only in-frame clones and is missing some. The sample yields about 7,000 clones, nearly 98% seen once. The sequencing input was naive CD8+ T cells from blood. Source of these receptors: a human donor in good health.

The CDR3 DNA reads TGTGCCAGCAGCTTGACGGACAGGGGGGATTCACCCCTCCACTTT. As protein: CASSLTDRGDSPLHF. The V call is TRBV5-5, the J call TRBJ1-6; 10 bases align to TRBD1. The CDR3 covers 15 residues. Unmatched junction bases numbered 3, after V lost 1 base and J lost 8 bases. Per germline, CDR1 SGHKS and CDR2 YYEKEE (reference sequence).

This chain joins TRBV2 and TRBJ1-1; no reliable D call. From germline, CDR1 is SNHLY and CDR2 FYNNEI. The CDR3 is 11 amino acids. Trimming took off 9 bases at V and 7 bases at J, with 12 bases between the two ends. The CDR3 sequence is CASRTDNEAFF. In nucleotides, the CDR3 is TGTGCCAGTCGGACTGATAATGAAGCTTTCTTT.

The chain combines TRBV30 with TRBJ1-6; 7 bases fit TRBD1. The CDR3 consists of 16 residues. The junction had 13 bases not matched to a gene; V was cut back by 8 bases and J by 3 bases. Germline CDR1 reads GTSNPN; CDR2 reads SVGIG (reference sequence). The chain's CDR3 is CAQTTGVQLYNSPLHF. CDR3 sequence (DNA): TGTGCCCAAACCACAGGGGTCCAACTCTATAATTCACCCCTCCACTTT. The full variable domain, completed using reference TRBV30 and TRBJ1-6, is SQTIHQWPATLVQPVGSPLSLECTVEGTSNPNLYWYRQAAGRGLQLLFYSVGIGQISSEVPQNLSASRPQDRQFILSSKKLLLSDSGFYLCAQTTGVQLYNSPLHFGNGTRLTVT.

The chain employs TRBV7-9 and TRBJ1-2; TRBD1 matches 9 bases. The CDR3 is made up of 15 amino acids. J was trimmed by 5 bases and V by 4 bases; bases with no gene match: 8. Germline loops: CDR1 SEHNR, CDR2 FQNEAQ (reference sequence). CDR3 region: CASSSGQGAWYGYTF. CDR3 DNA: TGTGCCAGCAGCTCGGGACAGGGAGCGTGGTATGGCTACACCTTC.

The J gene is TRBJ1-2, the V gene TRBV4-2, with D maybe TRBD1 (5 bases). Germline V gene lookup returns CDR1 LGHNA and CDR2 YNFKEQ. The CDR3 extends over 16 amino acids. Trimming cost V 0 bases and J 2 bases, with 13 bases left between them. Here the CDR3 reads CASSQDRVRPNYGYTF. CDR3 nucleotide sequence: TGTGCCAGCAGCCAAGACAGGGTACGCCCAAACTATGGCTACACCTTC.

DNA for the CDR3: TGTGCCAGCAGCGACCGGGAGCGGGGGAACTCCTACGAGCAGTACTTC. Translation gives CASSDRERGNSYEQYF. V is TRBV7-9 and J is TRBJ2-7; 8 bases agree with TRBD2. There are 16 residues in the CDR3. J was trimmed by 0 bases and V by 5 bases; bases with no gene match: 9. In germline, CDR1 is SEHNR, CDR2 FQNEAQ (reference sequence).

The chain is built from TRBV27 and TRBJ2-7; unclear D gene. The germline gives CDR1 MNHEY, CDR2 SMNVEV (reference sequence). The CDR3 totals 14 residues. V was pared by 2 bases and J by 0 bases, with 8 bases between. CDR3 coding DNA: TGTGCCAGCAGTTTACAGGTCAACTCCTACGAGCAGTACTTC. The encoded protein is CASSLQVNSYEQYF.

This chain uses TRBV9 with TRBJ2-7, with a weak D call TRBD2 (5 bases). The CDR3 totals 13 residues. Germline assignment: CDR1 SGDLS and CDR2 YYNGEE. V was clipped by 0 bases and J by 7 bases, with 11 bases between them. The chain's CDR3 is CASSVEPPGEQYF. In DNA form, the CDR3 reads TGTGCCAGCAGCGTAGAACCTCCGGGGGAGCAGTACTTC.

The CDR3 coding sequence is TGTGCCAGCAGCTTAGCGCCAGGGGTTGATGGCTACACCTTC. Its translation: CASSLAPGVDGYTF. This sequence joins TRBV7-9 and TRBJ1-2; possible D gene TRBD1, 6 bases. The CDR3 spans 14 residues. Looked up from germline, CDR1 is SEHNR and CDR2 is FQNEAQ (reference sequence). V was pared by 0 bases and J by 6 bases, with 11 bases between.

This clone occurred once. The CDR3 protein is CASSYRTSGGTDEQYF. Written as DNA, the CDR3 is TGTGCCAGCAGCTACCGGACTAGCGGGGGGACTGACGAGCAGTACTTC. The chain combines TRBV13 with TRBJ2-7; TRBD2 matches at 14 bases. Germline V lookup: CDR1 PRHDT, CDR2 FYEKMQ (reference sequence). V shed 4 bases, J shed 5 bases, and the junction held 7 bases outside the gene matches. The CDR3 totals 16 residues.

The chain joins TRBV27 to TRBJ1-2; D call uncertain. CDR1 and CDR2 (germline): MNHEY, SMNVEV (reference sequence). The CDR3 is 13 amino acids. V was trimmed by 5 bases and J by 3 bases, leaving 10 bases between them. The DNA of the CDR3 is TGTGCCAGCAGTCAACAGATCTACTATGGCTACACCTTC. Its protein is CASSQQIYYGYTF.

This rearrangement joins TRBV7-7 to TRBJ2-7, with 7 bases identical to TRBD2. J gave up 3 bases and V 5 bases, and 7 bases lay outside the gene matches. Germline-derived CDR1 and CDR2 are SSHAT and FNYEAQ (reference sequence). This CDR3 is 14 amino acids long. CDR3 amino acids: CASSLSGRGYEQYF. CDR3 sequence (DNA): TGTGCCAGCAGCCTCTCTGGGAGGGGCTACGAGCAGTACTTC.

The DNA of the CDR3 is TGCGCCAGCAGCCATTCTTTGAGGGGGCGAAATCAGCCCCAGCATTTT. Protein sequence: CASSHSLRGRNQPQHF. The rearrangement uses TRBV4-1 and TRBJ1-5; 7 bases are shared with TRBD1. This CDR3 contains 16 residues. The germline gives CDR1 MGHRA, CDR2 YSYEKL. V was pared by 3 bases and J by 4 bases, with 9 bases of the junction left unmatched.

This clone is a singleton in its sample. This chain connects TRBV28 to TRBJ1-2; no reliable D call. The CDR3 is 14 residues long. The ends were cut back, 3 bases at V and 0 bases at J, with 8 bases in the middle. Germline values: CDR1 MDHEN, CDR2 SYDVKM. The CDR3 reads CASSLEGANYGYTF. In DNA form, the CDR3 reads TGTGCCAGCAGTTTGGAGGGAGCTAACTATGGCTACACCTTC.

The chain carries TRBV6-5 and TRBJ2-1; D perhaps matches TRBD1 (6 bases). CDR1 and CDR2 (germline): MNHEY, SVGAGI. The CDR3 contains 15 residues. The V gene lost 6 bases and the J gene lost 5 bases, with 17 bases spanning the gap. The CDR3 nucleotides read TGTGCCAGCAGCCCTGGACAGTTCCTAAACAATGAGCAGTTCTTC. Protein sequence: CASSPGQFLNNEQFF.

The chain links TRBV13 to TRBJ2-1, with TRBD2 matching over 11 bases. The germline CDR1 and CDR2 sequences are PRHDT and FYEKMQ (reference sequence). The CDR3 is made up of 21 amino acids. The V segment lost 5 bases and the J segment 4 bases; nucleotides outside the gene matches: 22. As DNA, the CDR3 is TGTGCCAGCAGCACGGGACTAGCGGTCAGTCGGATCCCAACCCTATACAATGAGCAGTTCTTC. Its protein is CASSTGLAVSRIPTLYNEQFF. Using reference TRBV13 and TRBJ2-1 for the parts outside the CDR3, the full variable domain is AAGVIQSPRHLIKEKRETATLKCYPIPRHDTVYWYQQGPGQDPQFLISFYEKMQSDKGSIPDRFSAQQFSDYHSELNMSSLELGDSALYFCASSTGLAVSRIPTLYNEQFFGPGTRLTVL.

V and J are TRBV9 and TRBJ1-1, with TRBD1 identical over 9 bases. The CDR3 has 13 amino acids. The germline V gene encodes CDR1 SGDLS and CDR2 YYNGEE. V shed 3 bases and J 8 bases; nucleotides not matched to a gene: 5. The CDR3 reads CASSGDRAIEAFF. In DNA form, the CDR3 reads TGTGCCAGCAGCGGGGACAGGGCGATAGAAGCTTTCTTT.